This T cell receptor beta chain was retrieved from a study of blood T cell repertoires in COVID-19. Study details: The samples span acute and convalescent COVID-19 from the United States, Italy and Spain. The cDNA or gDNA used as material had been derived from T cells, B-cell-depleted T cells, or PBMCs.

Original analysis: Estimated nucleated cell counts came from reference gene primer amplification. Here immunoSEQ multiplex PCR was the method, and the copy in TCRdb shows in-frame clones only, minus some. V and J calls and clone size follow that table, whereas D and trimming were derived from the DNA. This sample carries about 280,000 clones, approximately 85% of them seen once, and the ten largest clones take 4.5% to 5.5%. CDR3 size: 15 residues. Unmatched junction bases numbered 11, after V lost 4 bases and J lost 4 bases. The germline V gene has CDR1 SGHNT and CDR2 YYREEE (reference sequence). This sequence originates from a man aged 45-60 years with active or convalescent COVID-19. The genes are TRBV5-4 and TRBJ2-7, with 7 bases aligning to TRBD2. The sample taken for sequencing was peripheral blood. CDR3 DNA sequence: TGTGCCAGCAGCCTCGGGGGGACGATAAGGTACGAGCAGTACTTC. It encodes CASSLGGTIRYEQYF.